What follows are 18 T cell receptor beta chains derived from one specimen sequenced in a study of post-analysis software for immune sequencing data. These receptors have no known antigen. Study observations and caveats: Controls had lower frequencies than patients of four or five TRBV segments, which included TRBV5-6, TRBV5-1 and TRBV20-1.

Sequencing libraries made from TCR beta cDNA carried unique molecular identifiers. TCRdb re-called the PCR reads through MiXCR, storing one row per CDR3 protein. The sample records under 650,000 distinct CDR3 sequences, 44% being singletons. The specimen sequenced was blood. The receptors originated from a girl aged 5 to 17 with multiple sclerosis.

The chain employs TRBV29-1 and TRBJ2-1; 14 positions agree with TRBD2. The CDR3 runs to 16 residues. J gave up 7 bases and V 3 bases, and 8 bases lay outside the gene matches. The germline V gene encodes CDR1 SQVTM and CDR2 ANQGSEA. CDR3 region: CSVEPPRTSGGNEQFF. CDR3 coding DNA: TGCAGCGTTGAGCCTCCCCGGACTAGCGGGGGGAATGAGCAGTTCTTC.

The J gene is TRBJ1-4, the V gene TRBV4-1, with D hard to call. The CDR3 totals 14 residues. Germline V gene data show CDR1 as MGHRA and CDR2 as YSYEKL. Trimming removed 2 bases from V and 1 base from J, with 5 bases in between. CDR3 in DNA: TGCGCCAGCAGCCAACTCGAAACTAATGAAAAACTGTTTTTT. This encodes CASSQLETNEKLFF.

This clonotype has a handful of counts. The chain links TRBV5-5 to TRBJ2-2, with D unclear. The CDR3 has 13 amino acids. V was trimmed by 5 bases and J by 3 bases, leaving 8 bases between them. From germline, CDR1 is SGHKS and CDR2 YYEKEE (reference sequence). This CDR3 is CASSPPYTGELFF. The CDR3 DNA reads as TGTGCCAGCAGTCCCCCCTACACCGGGGAGCTGTTTTTT.

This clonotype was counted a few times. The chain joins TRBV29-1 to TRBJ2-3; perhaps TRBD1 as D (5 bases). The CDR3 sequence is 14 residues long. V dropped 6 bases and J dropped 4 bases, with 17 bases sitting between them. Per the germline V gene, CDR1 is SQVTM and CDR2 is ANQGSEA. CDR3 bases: TGCAGCGTCGCCTTTCAAACAGGCCCAGATACGCAGTATTTT. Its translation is CSVAFQTGPDTQYF.

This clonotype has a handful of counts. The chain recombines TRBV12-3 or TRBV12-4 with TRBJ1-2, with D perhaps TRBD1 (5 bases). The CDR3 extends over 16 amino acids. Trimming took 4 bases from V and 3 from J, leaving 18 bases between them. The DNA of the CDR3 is TGTGCCAGCAGTTGGCGGCGGGGGGAAATGGACTATGGCTACACCTTC. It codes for CASSWRRGEMDYGYTF.

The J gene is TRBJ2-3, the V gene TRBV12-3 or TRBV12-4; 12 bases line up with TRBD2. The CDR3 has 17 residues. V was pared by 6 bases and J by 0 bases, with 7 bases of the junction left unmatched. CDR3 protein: CASRLAGGRFSTDTQYF. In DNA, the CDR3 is TGTGCCAGCAGGCTAGCGGGGGGGCGTTTTAGCACAGATACGCAGTATTTT.

The CDR3 reads CAISESRGRDDIYEQYF. The CDR3 DNA reads as TGTGCCATCAGTGAGTCGAGAGGGAGAGACGACATCTACGAGCAGTACTTC. The genes are TRBV10-3 and TRBJ2-7; TRBD2 is a possible D gene (5 bases). The CDR3 length is 17 residues. The V and J ends lost 0 bases and 3 bases respectively, with 18 bases between them. Germline CDR1 and CDR2: ENHRY and SYGVKD.

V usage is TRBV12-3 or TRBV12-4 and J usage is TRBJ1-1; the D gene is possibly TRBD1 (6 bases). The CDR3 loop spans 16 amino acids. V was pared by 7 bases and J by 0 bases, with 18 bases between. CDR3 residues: CASTLRGIWVNTEAFF. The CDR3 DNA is TGTGCCAGCACCCTTAGGGGGATTTGGGTGAACACTGAAGCTTTCTTT.

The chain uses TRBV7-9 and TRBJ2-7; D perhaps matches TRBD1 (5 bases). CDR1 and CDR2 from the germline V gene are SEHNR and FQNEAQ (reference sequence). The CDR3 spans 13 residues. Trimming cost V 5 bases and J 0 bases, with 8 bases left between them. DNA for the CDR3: TGTGCCAGCAGCAAGACAGACTCCTACGAGCAGTACTTC. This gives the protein CASSKTDSYEQYF.

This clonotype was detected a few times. The CDR3 nucleotides read TGTGCCAGCAGCGCCGCGGGGTCCCTCTATGGCTACACCTTC. The encoded protein is CASSAAGSLYGYTF. The chain joins TRBV6-5 to TRBJ1-2; D ambiguous. V dropped 6 bases and J dropped 4 bases, with 15 bases sitting between them. This CDR3 contains 14 residues. CDR1 is MNHEY, CDR2 SVGAGI, per germline.

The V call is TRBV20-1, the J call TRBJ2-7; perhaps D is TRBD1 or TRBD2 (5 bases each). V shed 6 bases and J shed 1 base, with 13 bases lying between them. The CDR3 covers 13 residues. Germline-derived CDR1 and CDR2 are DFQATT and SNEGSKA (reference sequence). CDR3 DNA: TGCAGTGCCCTCAGTGGGGGATCCTACGAGCAGTACTTC. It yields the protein CSALSGGSYEQYF.

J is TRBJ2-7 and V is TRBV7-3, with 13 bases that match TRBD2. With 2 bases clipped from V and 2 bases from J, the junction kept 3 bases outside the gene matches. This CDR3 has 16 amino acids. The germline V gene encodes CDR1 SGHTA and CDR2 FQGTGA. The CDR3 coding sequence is TGTGCCAGCAGCTTACAGGGGACTAGCGGGGCCTACGAGCAGTACTTC. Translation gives CASSLQGTSGAYEQYF.

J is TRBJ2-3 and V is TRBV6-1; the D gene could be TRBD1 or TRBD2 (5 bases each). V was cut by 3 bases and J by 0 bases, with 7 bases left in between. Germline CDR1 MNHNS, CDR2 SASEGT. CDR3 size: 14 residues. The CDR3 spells CASSDRDSTDTQYF. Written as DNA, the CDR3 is TGTGCCAGCAGTGACCGGGACAGCACAGATACGCAGTATTTT.

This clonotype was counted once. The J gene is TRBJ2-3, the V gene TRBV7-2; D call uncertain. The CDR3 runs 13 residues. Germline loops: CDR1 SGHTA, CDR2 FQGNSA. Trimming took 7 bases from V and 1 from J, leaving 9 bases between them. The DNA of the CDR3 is TGTGCCAGCAACCAGTGGGGCACAGATACGCAGTATTTT. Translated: CASNQWGTDTQYF.

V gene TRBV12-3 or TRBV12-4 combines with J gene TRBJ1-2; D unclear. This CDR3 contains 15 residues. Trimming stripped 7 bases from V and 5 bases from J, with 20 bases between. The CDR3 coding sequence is TGTGCCAGCACCTTGAGGAGGGTAGGGATATATGGCTACACCTTC. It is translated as CASTLRRVGIYGYTF.

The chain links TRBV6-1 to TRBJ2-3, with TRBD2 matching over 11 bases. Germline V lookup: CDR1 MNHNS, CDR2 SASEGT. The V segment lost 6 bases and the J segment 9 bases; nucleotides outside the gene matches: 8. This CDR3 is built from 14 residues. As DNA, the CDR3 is TGTGCCAGCAGGGACTATAGCGGGAGGGGGACGCAGTATTTT. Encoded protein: CASRDYSGRGTQYF.

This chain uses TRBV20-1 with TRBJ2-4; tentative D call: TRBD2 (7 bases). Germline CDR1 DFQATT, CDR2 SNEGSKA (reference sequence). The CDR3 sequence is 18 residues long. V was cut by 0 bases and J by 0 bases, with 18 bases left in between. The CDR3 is CSARDLERGGGAKNIQYF. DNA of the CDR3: TGCAGTGCTAGAGATCTAGAAAGGGGGGGCGGAGCCAAAAACATTCAGTACTTC.

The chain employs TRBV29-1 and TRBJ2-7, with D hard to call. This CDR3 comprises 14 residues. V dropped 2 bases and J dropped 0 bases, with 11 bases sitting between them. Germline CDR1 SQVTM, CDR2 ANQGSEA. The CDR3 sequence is CSVELGLSSYEQYF. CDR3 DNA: TGCAGCGTTGAACTAGGGCTAAGCTCCTACGAGCAGTACTTC.